Many counts were recorded for the clone carrying this T cell receptor beta chain. This entry comes from a study of early T cells in non-severe SARS-CoV-2 infection. The TCR library protocol was used to attach unique molecular identifiers. These identifiers were attached to individual cDNA molecules. From the 5' RACE reads, TCRdb called clonotypes with MiXCR, one entry per CDR3 protein. The sample records tens of thousands of distinct CDR3 sequences, around 13% being singletons. The TCR comes from an adult who was a healthcare worker with PCR-confirmed SARS-CoV-2 infection or an uninfected control (not recorded which). The sequencing input was whole blood.

The CDR3, as DNA: TGTGCCAGCAGCACCCGGGGTAGCGGGTCTTCCTACAATGAGCAGTTCTTC. This translates into CASSTRGSGSSYNEQFF. V and J are TRBV11-2 and TRBJ2-1; 7 nucleotides match TRBD2. CDR3 length: 17 residues. The V and J ends lost 5 bases and 1 base, in that order; junction bases with no gene match: 11. Germline CDR1 SGHAT, CDR2 FQNNGV. The whole variable domain, filled in from reference TRBV11-2 and TRBJ2-1, reads EAGVAQSPRYKIIEKRQSVAFWCNPISGHATLYWYQQILGQGPKLLIQFQNNGVVDDSQLPKDRFSAERLKGVDSTLKIQPAKLEDSAVYLCASSTRGSGSSYNEQFFGPGTRLTVL.